This T cell receptor beta chain was identified during a study of blood T cells in healthy people across ages. This clonotype is a singleton in its sample. Alongside a J-beta primer mix, a sample-barcoded 5' primer served in a second PCR lasting roughly 7 to 12 cycles. TCRdb reprocessed the 5' RACE reads with MiXCR, giving one entry per CDR3 protein. The profile shows around 900,000 distinct CDR3 sequences, approximately 50% of them singletons. V lost 5 bases, J lost 7 bases, and 23 bases lay in between. Germline CDR1 SEHNR, CDR2 FQNEAQ (reference sequence). This CDR3 region has 16 residues. Input material: blood. This receptor was identified in a woman between 55 and 75 years old in good health. The chain recombines TRBV7-9 with TRBJ1-2; D remains unclear. The CDR3 nucleotides read TGTGCCAGCAGCCCCTTTACCCTCTACCCTCTAAGTGGCTACACCTTC. It codes for CASSPFTLYPLSGYTF.